Listed below are T cell receptor beta chains from one sample, sequenced in a study of blood T cells in healthy people across ages. Each CDR3 protein gets one entry after TCRdb re-called the 5' RACE reads with MiXCR. The data show approximately 790,000 distinct CDR3 sequences, approximately 67% seen once. Sequenced material: blood. The receptors derive from a man aged 25-45 years in good health. The CDR3 runs from the conserved cysteine through the conserved F or W. A D gene is named only where the DNA matches it firmly. Size is stated for part of the rows, as once, few or many counts, or as a class when the clone is expanded.

>TRBD1|.|TRBV2|TRBJ1-2
TGTGCCAGCAGTGGGGACAGTTCCAACTATGGCTACACCTTC
CASSGDSSNYGYTF
>.|.|TRBV6-2/TRBV6-3|TRBJ2-5
TGTGCCAGCACAAATAAGAATGAGCAGTACTTC
CASTNKNEQYF
>.|.|TRBV11-2|TRBJ2-3
TGTGCCAGCAGCTTAGTCCCAGGGTGGACAGATACGCAGTATTTT
CASSLVPGWTDTQYF
>.|few|TRBV9|TRBJ1-2
TGTGCCAGCAGCGGTAGTGACAGTCGAGTAGAAGGCTACACCTTC
CASSGSDSRVEGYTF
>TRBD1|.|TRBV11-2|TRBJ2-1
TGTGCCAGCAGCTCACAGGGGTCGGGCGAGCAGTTCTTC
CASSSQGSGEQFF
>TRBD1|.|TRBV28|TRBJ1-5
TGTGCCAGCAGTCCCCCGGGACAGGGGGCGCCTAGCAATCAGCCCCAGCATTTT
CASSPPGQGAPSNQPQHF
>.|.|TRBV7-9|TRBJ1-5
TGTGCCAGCAGCGGCCGGGACAAAGATCAGCCCCAGCATTTT
CASSGRDKDQPQHF
>.|once|TRBV12-3/TRBV12-4|TRBJ1-2
TGTGCCAGCAGTTTACCGACAGCCTACTATGACTACATCTTC
CASSLPTAYYDYIF
>.|.|TRBV7-9|TRBJ2-7
TGTGCCAGCACCACAACCCGGCCCTACGAGCAGTACTTC
CASTTTRPYEQYF
>TRBD1|.|TRBV6-6|TRBJ1-6
TGTGCCAGCCTGGGGGACAGCTACTCCTATAATTCACCCCTCCACTTT
CASLGDSYSYNSPLHF
>.|.|TRBV5-1|TRBJ2-1
TGCGCCAGCAGCTTGTTAGGGGGGGTCAATGAGCAGTTCTTC
CASSLLGGVNEQFF
>.|.|TRBV6-5|TRBJ1-2
TGTGCCAGCAGTAACCTACTGACAGCGAGTGGCTACACCTTC
CASSNLLTASGYTF
>TRBD1|.|TRBV30|TRBJ2-7
TGTGCCTGGAGTACAGGGGGCTTTTCTTACGAGCAGTACTTC
CAWSTGGFSYEQYF
>.|once|TRBV7-9|TRBJ2-5
TGTGCCAGCAGCCCCGGCATCCTTGACGTAGAGACCCAGTACTTC
CASSPGILDVETQYF
>.|.|TRBV20-1|TRBJ2-5
TGCAGTGCTCATAGGGGTCTGCAAGAGACCCAGTACTTC
CSAHRGLQETQYF
>.|.|TRBV6-6|TRBJ2-7
TGTGCCAGCAGTTACTCAGTACGCCCCGAGGGCTACGAGCAGTACTTC
CASSYSVRPEGYEQYF
>.|few|TRBV10-3|TRBJ2-3
TGTGCCATCCGGGGAATGGGCACAGATACGCAGTATTTT
CAIRGMGTDTQYF
>.|.|TRBV28|TRBJ2-6
TGTGCCAGCAGTCTTAACCGATTTGGCTCTGGGGCCAACGTCCTGACTTTC
CASSLNRFGSGANVLTF
>.|.|TRBV13|TRBJ2-3
TGTGCCAGCAGCCCCGAGACAATATCCACAGATACGCAGTATTTT
CASSPETISTDTQYF
>TRBD2|.|TRBV7-7|TRBJ2-5
TGTGCTAGCAGCATAAGTAGCGGGAACCACCAAGAGACCCAGTACTTC
CASSISSGNHQETQYF
>TRBD1|.|TRBV7-2|TRBJ2-3
TGTGCCAGCAGTCGAGAGACAGGGATCCCGACAGATACGCAGTATTTT
CASSRETGIPTDTQYF
>TRBD1|.|TRBV5-6|TRBJ1-2
TGTGCCAGCAGCTTGGAGGACAGGAGAGATGGCTACACCTTC
CASSLEDRRDGYTF
>TRBD2|many|TRBV9|TRBJ2-1
TGTGCCAGCAACCCTTCCGCGGGGGGCTCCTACAATGAGCAGTTCTTC
CASNPSAGGSYNEQFF
>.|few|TRBV29-1|TRBJ2-5
TGCAGCGCCGCACAGGGCCAAGAGACCCAGTACTTC
CSAAQGQETQYF
>.|.|TRBV6-5|TRBJ1-5
TGTGCCAGCGGGGCGGGGGGGCACAAGCAGCCCCAGCATTTT
CASGAGGHKQPQHF
>.|.|TRBV4-1|TRBJ1-2
TGCGCCAGCAGCCAAGGACTATACAGGGATGGCTACACCTTC
CASSQGLYRDGYTF
>TRBD2|few|TRBV20-1|TRBJ2-7
TGCAGTGCTAGAGATATGGTAGCGGGGTACGAGCAGTACTTC
CSARDMVAGYEQYF
>.|few|TRBV20-1|TRBJ2-5
TGCAGTGCTAGAGGACAAGAAGAGACCCAGTACTTC
CSARGQEETQYF
>.|.|TRBV5-1|TRBJ2-7
TGCGCCAGCAGCAGGTCAGGGGCGACCTACGAGCAGTACTTC
CASSRSGATYEQYF
>.|.|TRBV18|TRBJ1-2
TGTGCCAGCTCACCGCCGGACCGTTACTATGGCTACACCTTC
CASSPPDRYYGYTF
>TRBD1|.|TRBV7-9|TRBJ1-6
TGTGCCAGCAGCTTATGGCTCGGACAGGGAAATTCACCCCTCCACTTT
CASSLWLGQGNSPLHF
>.|.|TRBV20-1|TRBJ2-1
TGCAGTGCTAGGAAGGGGGGCCGGAATGAGCAGTTCTTC
CSARKGGRNEQFF
>TRBD1|.|TRBV20-1|TRBJ2-7
TGCAGTGCCTTCCCCGGACAGGGTGAATCCTACGAGCAGTACTTC
CSAFPGQGESYEQYF
>TRBD2|.|TRBV18|TRBJ2-1
TGTGCCAGCTCACCCACTAGCGGGGGGGGAAACTCCTACAATGAGCAGTTCTTC
CASSPTSGGGNSYNEQFF
>.|.|TRBV28|TRBJ2-5
TGTGCCAGCAGTCCCCGGCAGCTCCAAGAGACCCAGTACTTC
CASSPRQLQETQYF